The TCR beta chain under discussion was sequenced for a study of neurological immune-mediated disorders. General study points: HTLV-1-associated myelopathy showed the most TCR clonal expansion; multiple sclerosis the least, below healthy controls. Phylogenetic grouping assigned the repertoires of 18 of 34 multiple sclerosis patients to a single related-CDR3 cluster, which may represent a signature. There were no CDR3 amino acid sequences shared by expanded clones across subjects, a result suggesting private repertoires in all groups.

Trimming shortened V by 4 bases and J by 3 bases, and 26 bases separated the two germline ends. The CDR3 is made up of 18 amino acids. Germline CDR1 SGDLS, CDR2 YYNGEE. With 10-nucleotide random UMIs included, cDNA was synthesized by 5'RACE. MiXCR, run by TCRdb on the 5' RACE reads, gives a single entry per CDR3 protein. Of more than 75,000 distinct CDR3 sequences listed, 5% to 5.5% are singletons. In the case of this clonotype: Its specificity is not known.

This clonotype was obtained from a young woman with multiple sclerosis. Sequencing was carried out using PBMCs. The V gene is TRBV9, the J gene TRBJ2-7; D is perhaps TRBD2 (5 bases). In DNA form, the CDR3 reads TGTGCCAGCAGCCATTGTCACCACGGGATTCCCAATGGCTACGAGCAGTACTTC. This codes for CASSHCHHGIPNGYEQYF.